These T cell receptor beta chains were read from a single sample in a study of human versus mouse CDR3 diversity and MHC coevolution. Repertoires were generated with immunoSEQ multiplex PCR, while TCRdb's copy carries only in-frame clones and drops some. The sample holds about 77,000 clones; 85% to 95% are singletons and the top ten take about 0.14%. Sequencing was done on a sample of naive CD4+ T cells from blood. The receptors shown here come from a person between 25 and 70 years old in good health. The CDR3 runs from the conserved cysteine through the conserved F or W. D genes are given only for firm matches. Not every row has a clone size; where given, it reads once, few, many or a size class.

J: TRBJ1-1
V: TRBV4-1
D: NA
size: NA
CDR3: CASSQEDRPNTEAFF
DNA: TGCGCCAGCAGCCAAGAGGACAGACCGAACACTGAAGCTTTCTTT

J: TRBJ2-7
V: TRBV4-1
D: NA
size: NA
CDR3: CARTTAYEQYF
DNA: TGCGCCAGAACGACTGCCTACGAGCAGTACTTC

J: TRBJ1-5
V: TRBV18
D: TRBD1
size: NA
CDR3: CASSPDREPTLQPQHF
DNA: TGTGCCAGCTCACCGGACAGGGAACCCACCCTGCAGCCCCAGCATTTT

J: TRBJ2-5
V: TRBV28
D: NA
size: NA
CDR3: CASSRPAGSPYF
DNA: TGTGCCAGCAGCCGACCGGCAGGGTCGCCGTACTTC

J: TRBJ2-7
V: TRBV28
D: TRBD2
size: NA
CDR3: CASSKPSGGAGVEQYF
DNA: TGTGCCAGCAGTAAACCTAGCGGGGGGGCCGGTGTCGAGCAGTACTTC

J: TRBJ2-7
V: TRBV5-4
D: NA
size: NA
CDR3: CASSLGGTYEQYF
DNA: TGTGCCAGCAGCTTGGGAGGGACCTACGAGCAGTACTTC

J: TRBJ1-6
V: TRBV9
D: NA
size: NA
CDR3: CASSVVSRDSPLHF
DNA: TGTGCCAGCAGCGTAGTCAGCAGGGATTCACCCCTCCACTTT

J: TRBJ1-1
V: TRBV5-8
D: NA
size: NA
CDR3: CASSGANTEAFF
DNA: TGTGCCAGCAGCGGAGCGAACACTGAAGCTTTCTTT

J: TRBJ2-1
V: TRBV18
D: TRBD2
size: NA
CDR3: CASSPGTSPYNEQFF
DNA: TGTGCCAGCTCACCCGGGACTAGCCCTTACAATGAGCAGTTCTTC

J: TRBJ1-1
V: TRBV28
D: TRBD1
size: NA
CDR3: CASSLLQGIGNTEAFF
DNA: TGTGCCAGCAGTTTGCTACAGGGGATCGGGAACACTGAAGCTTTCTTT

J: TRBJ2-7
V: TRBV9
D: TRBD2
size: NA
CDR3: CASSVGLAGAYEQYF
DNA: TGTGCCAGCAGCGTAGGACTAGCGGGGGCCTACGAGCAGTACTTC

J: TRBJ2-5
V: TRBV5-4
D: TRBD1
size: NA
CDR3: CASSLGQDQETQYF
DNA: TGTGCCAGCAGCCTGGGACAGGACCAAGAGACCCAGTACTTC

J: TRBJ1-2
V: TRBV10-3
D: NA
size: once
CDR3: CASSYAGDPSYGYTF
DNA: TGTGCCAGCAGTTACGCAGGGGACCCTTCCTATGGCTACACCTTC

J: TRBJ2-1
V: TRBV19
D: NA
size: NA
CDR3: CASSIRTHNEQFF
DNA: TGTGCCAGTAGTATAAGGACACATAATGAGCAGTTCTTC

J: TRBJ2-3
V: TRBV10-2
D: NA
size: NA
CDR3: CASSEGGIPADTQYF
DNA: TGCGCCAGCAGTGAAGGGGGAATCCCCGCAGATACGCAGTATTTT

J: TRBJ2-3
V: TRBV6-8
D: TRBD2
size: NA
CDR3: CASKAGGRSDTQYF
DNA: TGTGCCAGCAAGGCGGGGGGGAGGTCAGATACGCAGTATTTT

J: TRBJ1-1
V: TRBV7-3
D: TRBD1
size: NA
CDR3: CASSLQGGVRTEAFF
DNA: TGTGCCAGCAGCTTGCAGGGGGGAGTTCGGACTGAAGCTTTCTTT

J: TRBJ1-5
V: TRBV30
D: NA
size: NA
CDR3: CAWSLPGGNQPQHF
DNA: TGTGCCTGGAGTCTCCCGGGGGGGAATCAGCCCCAGCATTTT